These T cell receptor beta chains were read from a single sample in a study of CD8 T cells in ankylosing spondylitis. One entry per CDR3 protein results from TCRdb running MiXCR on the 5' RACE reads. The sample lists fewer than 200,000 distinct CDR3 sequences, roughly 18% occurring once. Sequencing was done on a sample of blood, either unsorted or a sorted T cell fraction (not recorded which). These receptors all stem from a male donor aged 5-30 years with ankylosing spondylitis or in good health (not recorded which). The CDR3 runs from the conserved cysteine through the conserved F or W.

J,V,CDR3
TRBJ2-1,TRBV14,CASSQEWRASYNEQFF
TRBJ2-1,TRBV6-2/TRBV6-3,CASSPRAYNEQFF
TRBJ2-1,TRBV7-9,CASSLGQGAQKFF
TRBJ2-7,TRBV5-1,CASSLGQPSYEQYF
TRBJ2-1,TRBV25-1,CASRKASREFF
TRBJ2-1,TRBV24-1,CATSGINEQFF
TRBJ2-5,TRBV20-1,CSARVTAVPQETQYF
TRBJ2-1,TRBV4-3,CASSQGDGEQFF
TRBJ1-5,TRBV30,CAWRNQGPNQPQHF
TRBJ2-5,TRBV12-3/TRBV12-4,CASSDRVETQYF
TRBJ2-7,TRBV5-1,CASSLEQGYEQYF
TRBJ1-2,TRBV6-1,CASSEAHRQYGYTF
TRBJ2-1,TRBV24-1,CATSDLAGGESYNEQFF
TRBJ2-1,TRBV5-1,CASRPGALTNEQFF
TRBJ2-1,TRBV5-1,CASSKLVDNEQFF
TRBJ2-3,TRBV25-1,CASTLAGGGTDTQYF
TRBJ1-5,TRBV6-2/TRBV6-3,CASSLTENQPQHF